This T cell receptor beta chain was found in a study of blood T cells in healthy people across ages. Study outcomes and limitations: In the absence of known donor CMV status, changes in expanded clonotypes were possibly confounded.

Trimming left V 3 bases short and J 4 bases short, with 11 bases between. Per germline, CDR1 SEHNR and CDR2 FQNEAQ (reference sequence). The CDR3 has 14 residues. Each sample used at least 6 million PBMCs. At least 6 micrograms of total RNA were extracted per sample. Alongside a J-beta primer mix, a sample-barcoded 5' primer served in a second PCR lasting about 6 to 11 cycles. TCRdb used MiXCR to reprocess the 5' RACE reads, holding one entry per CDR3 protein. Of 920,000 or so distinct CDR3 sequences detected, roughly 45% appear once; the ten largest clones hold 15% to 20%. With regard to this clonotype: Its antigen is as yet unknown.

This chain connects TRBV7-9 to TRBJ2-3, with no clear D. Sequencing input: blood. This TCR came from a woman aged 55-70 years in good health. For the CDR3, the DNA is TGTGCCAGCAGCTTCCGTCCCGGAGCAGATACGCAGTATTTT. Amino acid sequence: CASSFRPGADTQYF.